This T cell receptor (beta chain) is drawn from a study of identical twins. TCRdb used MiXCR to reprocess the 5' RACE reads, holding one entry per CDR3 protein. This sample has approximately 250,000 distinct CDR3 sequences; 5% to 7% occur once, and the top ten carry roughly 15%. The germline V gene encodes CDR1 DFQATT and CDR2 SNEGSKA (reference sequence). V lost 5 bases and J lost 3, with 8 bases in between. This CDR3 has 11 amino acids. There are a few counts of this clonotype. The same data also contributed to another study, on T cells expressing NK-cell markers. That source notes: In several experiments, sorting was confined to alpha-beta TCR T cells through use of an anti-gamma-delta TCR antibody. In a few donors, dominant clonotypes made up 28.3-60.1% of CD3+CD56-NKG2C+ cells.

The sequence derives from a woman aged 18-29 years in good health. Sample: CD8+ T cells sorted from blood. This chain links TRBV20-1 with TRBJ2-7; unclear D gene. The CDR3 sequence: CSAELLYEQYF. CDR3 DNA sequence: TGCAGTGCTGAACTACTCTACGAGCAGTACTTC.